Detailed here is one T cell receptor beta chain. Method: immunoSEQ multiplex PCR; TCRdb's copy keeps in-frame clones and lacks some. This table has 210,000 or so clones, 87% appearing once. The source of the sample is a study of blood T cell repertoires in COVID-19. Study in general: COVID-19 samples collected from the United States, Italy and Spain covered acute and convalescent phases. Sources were T cells, B-cell-depleted T cells, or PBMCs; the material itself was cDNA or gDNA.

Germline loops: CDR1 SGHNT, CDR2 YYREEE (reference sequence). The CDR3 extends over 13 amino acids. V gave up 5 bases and J gave up 0 bases, with 9 bases separating them. J is TRBJ2-7 and V is TRBV5-4, with a possible D match to TRBD2 (6 bases). The sequence was collected from a woman aged 18-35 years who had recovered from COVID-19. The material sequenced was peripheral blood. This chain's CDR3 is CASRTRGSYEQYF. CDR3 in DNA: TGTGCCAGCAGGACTAGGGGCTCCTACGAGCAGTACTTC.